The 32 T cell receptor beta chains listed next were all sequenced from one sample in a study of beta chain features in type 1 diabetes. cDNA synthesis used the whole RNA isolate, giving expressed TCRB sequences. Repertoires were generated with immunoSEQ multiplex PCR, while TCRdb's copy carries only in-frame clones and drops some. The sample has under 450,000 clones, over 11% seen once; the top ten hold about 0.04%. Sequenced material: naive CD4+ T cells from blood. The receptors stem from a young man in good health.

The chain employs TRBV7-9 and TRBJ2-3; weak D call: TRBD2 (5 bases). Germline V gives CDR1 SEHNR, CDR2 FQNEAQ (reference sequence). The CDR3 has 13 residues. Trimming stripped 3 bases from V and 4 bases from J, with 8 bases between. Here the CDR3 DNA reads TGTGCCAGCAGCTTCGAGGGCCCAGATACGCAGTATTTT. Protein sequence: CASSFEGPDTQYF. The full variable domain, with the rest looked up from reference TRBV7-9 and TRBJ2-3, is DTGVSQNPRHKITKRGQNVTFRCDPISEHNRLYWYRQTLGQGPEFLTYFQNEAQLEKSRLLSDRFSAERPKGSFSTLEIQRTEQGDSAMYLCASSFEGPDTQYFGPGTRLTVL.

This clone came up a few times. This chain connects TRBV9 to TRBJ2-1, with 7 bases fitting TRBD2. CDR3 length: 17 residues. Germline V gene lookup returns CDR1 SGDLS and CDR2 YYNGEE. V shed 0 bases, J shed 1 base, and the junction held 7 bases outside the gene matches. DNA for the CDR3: TGTGCCAGCAGCGTAGGAGCCGGGGGGACTTCCTACAATGAGCAGTTCTTC. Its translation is CASSVGAGGTSYNEQFF.

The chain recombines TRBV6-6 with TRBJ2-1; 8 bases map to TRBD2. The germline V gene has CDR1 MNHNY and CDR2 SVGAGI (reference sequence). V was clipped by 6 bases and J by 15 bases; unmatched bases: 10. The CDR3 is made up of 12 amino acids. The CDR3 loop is CASSQTREGTFF. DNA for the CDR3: TGTGCCAGCAGCCAAACTCGGGAGGGGACGTTCTTC.

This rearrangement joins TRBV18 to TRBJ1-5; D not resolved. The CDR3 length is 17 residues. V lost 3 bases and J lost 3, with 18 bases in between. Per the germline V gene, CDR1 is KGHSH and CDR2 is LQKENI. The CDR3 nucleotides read TGTGCCAGCTCACCTTTAGGCGGTAAGGTACTCAATCAGCCCCAGCATTTT. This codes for CASSPLGGKVLNQPQHF.

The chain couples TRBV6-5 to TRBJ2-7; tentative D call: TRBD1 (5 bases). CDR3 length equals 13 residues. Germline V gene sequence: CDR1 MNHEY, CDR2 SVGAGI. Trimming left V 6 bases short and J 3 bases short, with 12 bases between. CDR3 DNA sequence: TGTGCCAGCAGACTTACAGGCGTCTACGAGCAGTACTTC. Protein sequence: CASRLTGVYEQYF.

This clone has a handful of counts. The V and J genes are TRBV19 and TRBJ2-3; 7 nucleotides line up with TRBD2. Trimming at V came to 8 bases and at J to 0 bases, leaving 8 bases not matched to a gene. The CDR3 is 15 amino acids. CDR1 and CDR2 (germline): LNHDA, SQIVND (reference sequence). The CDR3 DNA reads TGTGCCAGTGCCGCGGGAGAAACTAGCACAGATACGCAGTATTTT. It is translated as CASAAGETSTDTQYF.

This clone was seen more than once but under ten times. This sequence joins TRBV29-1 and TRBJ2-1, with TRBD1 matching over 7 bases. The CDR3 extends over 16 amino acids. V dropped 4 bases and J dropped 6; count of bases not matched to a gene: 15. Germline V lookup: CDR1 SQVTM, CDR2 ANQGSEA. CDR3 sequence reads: CSVGQQGKHLGNEQFF. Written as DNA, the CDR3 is TGCAGCGTTGGCCAACAGGGGAAACATTTAGGCAATGAGCAGTTCTTC.

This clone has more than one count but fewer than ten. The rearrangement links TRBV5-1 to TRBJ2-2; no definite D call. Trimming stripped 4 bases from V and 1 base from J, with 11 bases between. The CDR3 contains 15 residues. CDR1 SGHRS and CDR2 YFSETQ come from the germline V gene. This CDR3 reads CASSGRQGNTGELFF. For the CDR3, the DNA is TGCGCCAGCAGCGGCCGGCAAGGGAACACCGGGGAGCTGTTTTTT. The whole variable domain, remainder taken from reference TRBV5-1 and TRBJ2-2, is KAGVTQTPRYLIKTRGQQVTLSCSPISGHRSVSWYQQTPGQGLQFLFEYFSETQRNKGNFPGRFSGRQFSNSRSEMNVSTLELGDSALYLCASSGRQGNTGELFFGEGSRLTVL.

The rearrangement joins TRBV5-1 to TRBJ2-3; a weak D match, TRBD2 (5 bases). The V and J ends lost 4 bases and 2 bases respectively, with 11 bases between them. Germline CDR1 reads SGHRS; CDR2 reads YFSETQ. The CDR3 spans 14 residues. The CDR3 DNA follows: TGCGCCAGCAGCCGGAGCGGCCCCACAGATACGCAGTATTTT. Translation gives CASSRSGPTDTQYF.

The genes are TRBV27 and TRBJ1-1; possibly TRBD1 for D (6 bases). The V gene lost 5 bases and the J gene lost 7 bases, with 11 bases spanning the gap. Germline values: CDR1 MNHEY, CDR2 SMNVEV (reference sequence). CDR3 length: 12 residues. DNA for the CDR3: TGTGCCAGCAGTATAAGACAGGTTGAAGCTTTCTTT. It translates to CASSIRQVEAFF.

CDR3 in amino acids: CASSLHQANTEAFF. DNA for the CDR3: TGTGCCAGCAGCCTACACCAAGCTAACACTGAAGCTTTCTTT. The rearrangement uses TRBV7-2 and TRBJ1-1; no firm D call. Germline CDR1 and CDR2: SGHTA and FQGNSA. Trimming removed 5 bases at V and 2 bases at J, with 12 bases between. The length of the CDR3 is 14 residues.

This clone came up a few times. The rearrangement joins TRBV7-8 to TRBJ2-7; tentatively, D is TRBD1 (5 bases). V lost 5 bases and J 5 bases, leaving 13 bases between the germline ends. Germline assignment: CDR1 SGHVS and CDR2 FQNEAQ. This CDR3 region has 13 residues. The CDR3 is CASSKWARDEQYV. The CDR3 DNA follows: TGTGCCAGCAGCAAATGGGCCAGGGACGAGCAGTACGTC.

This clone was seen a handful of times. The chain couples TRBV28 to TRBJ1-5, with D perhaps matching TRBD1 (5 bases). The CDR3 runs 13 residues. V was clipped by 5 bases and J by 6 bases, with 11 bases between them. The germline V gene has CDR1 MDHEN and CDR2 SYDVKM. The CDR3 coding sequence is TGTGCCAGCAGTCCACAGGCGGCTCAGCCCCAGCATTTT. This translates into CASSPQAAQPQHF.

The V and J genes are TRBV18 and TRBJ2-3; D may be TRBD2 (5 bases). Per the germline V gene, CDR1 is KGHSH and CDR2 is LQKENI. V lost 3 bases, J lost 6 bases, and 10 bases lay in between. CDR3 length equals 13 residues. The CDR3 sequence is CASSPSGGDTQYF. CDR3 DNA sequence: TGTGCCAGCTCACCCTCCGGCGGGGATACGCAGTATTTT. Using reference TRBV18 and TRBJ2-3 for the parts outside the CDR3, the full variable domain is NAGVMQNPRHLVRRRGQEARLRCSPMKGHSHVYWYRQLPEEGLKFMVYLQKENIIDESGMPKERFSAEFPKEGPSILRIQQVVRGDSAAYFCASSPSGGDTQYFGPGTRLTVL.

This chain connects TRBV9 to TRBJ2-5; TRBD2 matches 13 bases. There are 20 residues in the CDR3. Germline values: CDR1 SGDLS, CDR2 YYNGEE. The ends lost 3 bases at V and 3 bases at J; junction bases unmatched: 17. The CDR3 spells CASSADPRTSGGWVKETQYF. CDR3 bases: TGTGCCAGCAGCGCAGACCCTCGGACTAGCGGGGGTTGGGTCAAAGAGACCCAGTACTTC.

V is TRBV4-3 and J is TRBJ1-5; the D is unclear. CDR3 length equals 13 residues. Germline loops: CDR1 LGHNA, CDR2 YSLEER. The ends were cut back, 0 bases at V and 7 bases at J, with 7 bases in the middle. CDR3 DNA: TGCGCCAGCAGCCAAGATGTTGTGCAGCCCCAGCATTTT. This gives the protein CASSQDVVQPQHF.

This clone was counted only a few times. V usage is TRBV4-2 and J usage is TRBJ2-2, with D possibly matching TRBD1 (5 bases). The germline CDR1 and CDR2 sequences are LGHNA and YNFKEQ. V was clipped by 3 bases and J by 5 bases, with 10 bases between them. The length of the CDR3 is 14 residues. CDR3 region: CASSHTRETGELFF. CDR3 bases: TGTGCCAGCAGCCATACCAGGGAAACCGGGGAGCTGTTTTTT.

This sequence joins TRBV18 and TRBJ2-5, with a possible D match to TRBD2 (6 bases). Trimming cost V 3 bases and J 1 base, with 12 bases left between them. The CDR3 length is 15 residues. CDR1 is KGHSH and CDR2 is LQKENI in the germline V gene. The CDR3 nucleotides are TGTGCCAGCTCACCCGCACTAGCACTCCAAGAGACCCAGTACTTC. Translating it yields CASSPALALQETQYF.

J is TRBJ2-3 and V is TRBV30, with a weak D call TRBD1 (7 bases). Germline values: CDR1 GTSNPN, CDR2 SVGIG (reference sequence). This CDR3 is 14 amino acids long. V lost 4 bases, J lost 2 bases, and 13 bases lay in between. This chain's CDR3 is CAWTGGSITDTQYF. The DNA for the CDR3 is TGTGCCTGGACAGGGGGGAGCATCACAGATACGCAGTATTTT.

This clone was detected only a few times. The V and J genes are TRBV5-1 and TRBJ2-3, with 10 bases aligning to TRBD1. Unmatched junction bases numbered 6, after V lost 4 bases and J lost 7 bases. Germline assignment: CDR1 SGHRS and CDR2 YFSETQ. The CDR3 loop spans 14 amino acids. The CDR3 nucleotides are TGCGCCAGCAGCCTCGGGACAGGGGAATATACGCAGTATTTT. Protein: CASSLGTGEYTQYF.

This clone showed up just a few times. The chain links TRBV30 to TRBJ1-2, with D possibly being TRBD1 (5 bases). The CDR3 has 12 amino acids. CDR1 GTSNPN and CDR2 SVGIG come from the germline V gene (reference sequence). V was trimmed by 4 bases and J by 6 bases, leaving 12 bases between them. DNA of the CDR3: TGTGCCTGGAATCTCCAGGGTGATGGCTACACCTTC. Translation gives CAWNLQGDGYTF.

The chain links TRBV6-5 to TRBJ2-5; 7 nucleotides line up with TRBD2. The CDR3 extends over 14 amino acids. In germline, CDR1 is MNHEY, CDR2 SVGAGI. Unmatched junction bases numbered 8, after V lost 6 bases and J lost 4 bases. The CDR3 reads CASRPRGVGETQYF. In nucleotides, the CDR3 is TGTGCCAGCAGACCCCGGGGGGTAGGAGAGACCCAGTACTTC.

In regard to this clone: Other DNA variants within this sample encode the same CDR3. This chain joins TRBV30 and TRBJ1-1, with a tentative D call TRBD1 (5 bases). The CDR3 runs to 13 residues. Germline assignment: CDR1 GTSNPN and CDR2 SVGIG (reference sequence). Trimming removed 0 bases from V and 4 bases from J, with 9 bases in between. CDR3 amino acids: CAWSVSGGTEAFF. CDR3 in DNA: TGTGCCTGGAGTGTATCCGGGGGCACTGAAGCTTTCTTT.

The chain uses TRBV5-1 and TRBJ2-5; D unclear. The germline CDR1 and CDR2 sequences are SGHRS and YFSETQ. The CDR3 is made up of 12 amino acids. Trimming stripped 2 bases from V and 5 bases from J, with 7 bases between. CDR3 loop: CASSFRFETQYF. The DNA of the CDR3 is TGCGCCAGCAGCTTCCGATTCGAGACCCAGTACTTC.

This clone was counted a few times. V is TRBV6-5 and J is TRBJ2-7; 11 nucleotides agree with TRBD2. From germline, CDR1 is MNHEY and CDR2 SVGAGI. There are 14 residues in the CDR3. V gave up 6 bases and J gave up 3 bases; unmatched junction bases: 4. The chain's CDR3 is CASRPGLAVYEQYV. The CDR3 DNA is TGTGCCAGCAGGCCGGGACTAGCGGTCTACGAGCAGTACGTC.

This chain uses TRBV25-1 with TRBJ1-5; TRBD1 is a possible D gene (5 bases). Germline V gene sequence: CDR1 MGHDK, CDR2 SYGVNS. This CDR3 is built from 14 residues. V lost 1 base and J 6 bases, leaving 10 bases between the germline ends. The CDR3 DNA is TGTGCCAGCAGTGAATTGGAAAGGGGTCAGCCCCAGCATTTT. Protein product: CASSELERGQPQHF.

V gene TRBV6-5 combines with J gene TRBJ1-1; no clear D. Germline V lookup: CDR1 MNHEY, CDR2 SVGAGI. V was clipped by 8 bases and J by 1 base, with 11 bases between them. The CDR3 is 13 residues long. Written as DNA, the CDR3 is TGTGCCAGCTCCCCCGCCGGGAACACTGAAGCTTTCTTT. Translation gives CASSPAGNTEAFF.

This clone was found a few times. CDR3 region: CASSFRYNEQFF. CDR3 sequence (DNA): TGTGCCAGCAGTTTCCGTTACAATGAGCAGTTCTTC. The rearrangement links TRBV28 to TRBJ2-1; D is undetermined. The germline V gene has CDR1 MDHEN and CDR2 SYDVKM. V lost 3 bases, J lost 4 bases, and 4 bases lay in between. The CDR3 sequence is 12 residues long.

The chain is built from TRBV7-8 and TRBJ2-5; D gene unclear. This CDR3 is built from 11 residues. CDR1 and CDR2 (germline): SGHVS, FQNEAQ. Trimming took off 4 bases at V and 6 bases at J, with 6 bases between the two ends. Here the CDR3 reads CASSSRQTQYF. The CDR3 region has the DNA TGTGCCAGCAGCTCCAGGCAGACCCAGTACTTC.

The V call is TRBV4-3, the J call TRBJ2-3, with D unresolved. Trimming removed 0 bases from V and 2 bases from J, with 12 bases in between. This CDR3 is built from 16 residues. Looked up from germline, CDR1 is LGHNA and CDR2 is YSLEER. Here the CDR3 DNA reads TGCGCCAGCAGCCAAGATTCGGAGATGTCCACAGATACGCAGTATTTT. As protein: CASSQDSEMSTDTQYF.

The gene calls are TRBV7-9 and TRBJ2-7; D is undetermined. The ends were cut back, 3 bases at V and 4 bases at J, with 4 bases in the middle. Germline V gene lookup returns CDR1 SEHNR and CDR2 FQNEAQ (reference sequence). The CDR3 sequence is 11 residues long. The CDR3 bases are TGTGCCAGCAGCTTTGATTACGAGCAGTACTTC. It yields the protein CASSFDYEQYF.

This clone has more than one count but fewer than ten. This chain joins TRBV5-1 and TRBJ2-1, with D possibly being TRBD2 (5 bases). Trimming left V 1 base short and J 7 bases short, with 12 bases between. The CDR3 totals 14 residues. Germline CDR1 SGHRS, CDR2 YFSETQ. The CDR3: CASSLYGKTNEQFF. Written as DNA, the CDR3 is TGCGCCAGCAGCTTGTACGGGAAAACGAATGAGCAGTTCTTC.